This T cell receptor beta chain comes out of a study of blood T cell repertoires in COVID-19. Overall study: Researchers got acute and convalescent COVID-19 samples from the United States, Italy and Spain. T cells, B-cell-depleted T cells, or PBMCs provided the cDNA or gDNA that served as material.

In the authors' workflow: Reference gene primer amplification gave nucleated cell count estimates. TCRdb's copy holds only in-frame clones and misses some; the assay was immunoSEQ multiplex PCR. V and J calls and clone size come straight from that table; D and trimming were deduced from the DNA. The table shows roughly 280,000 clones, with 80% to 90% occurring only once. Germline V gene sequence: CDR1 SEHNR, CDR2 FQNEAQ (reference sequence). CDR3 length: 12 amino acids. V was cut by 4 bases and J by 5 bases, with 8 bases left in between. The V call is TRBV7-9, the J call TRBJ1-2; D might be TRBD1 (5 bases). What was sequenced was peripheral blood. This receptor was taken from a man aged 25 to 45 with active or convalescent COVID-19. CDR3 sequence reads: CASSSTAYGYTF. The CDR3 region has the DNA TGTGCCAGCAGCTCGACAGCTTATGGCTACACCTTC.